Given below is one T cell receptor beta chain in context. Its target is unknown. This may arise from a read error, as a much more abundant clone is one base away. This sample stems from a study of T-cell reconstitution after alpha-beta-depleted transplantation in children. General study findings and limits: At day 60, the high TCRbeta diversity found in some patients originated from recipient T cells and thymic progenitors that had survived.

Unique molecular identifiers were incorporated into the prepared TCRbeta library. TCRdb ran MiXCR on the PCR reads and lists one entry per CDR3 protein. The table lists hundreds of thousands of distinct CDR3 sequences, around 8% of them singletons. The germline V gene has CDR1 MNHEY and CDR2 SVGEGT. Between the trimmed V and J ends, which lost 5 bases and 10 bases, there was a span of 17 bases. This CDR3 comprises 14 residues. The sample in question was PBMCs, mostly from graft donor cells, obtained 180 days after TCRalphabeta/CD19-depleted stem cell transplant. This chain connects TRBV6-2 or TRBV6-3 to TRBJ2-2; a weak D match, TRBD2 (7 bases). The TCR sequence derives from a male patient younger than 18 who had a stem cell transplant for acute lymphoblastic leukemia, so the T cells may come from the graft donor. In nucleotides, the CDR3 is TGTGCCAGCAGTCGGGGGGCTTCCGTTCAGGAGCTGTTTTTT. Translated, it gives CASSRGASVQELFF.